The sample holds one count of the clone carrying this T cell receptor beta chain. Antigen: not known. These data come from a study of T cells in tuberculosis. Findings and limits, study-wide: Active tuberculosis alpha repertoires lay closer to GMM-specific TCRs than controls'.

Libraries were prepared by immunoSEQ multiplex PCR; TCRdb keeps only in-frame clonotypes and omits some of them. In the table there are tens of thousands of clones, nearly 90% of which are singletons. Germline V lookup: CDR1 MNHNY, CDR2 SVGAGI (reference sequence). The ends lost 6 bases at V and 5 bases at J; junction bases unmatched: 3. The CDR3 length is 13 residues. Sample time point: new active TB diagnosis, blood taken before or within 7 days of starting treatment. Sample: PBMCs, taken at tuberculosis diagnosis. This receptor was obtained from an adult with tuberculosis. The chain couples TRBV6-6 to TRBJ2-2, with 7 bases matching TRBD2. CDR3 residues: CASRLAVTGELFF. CDR3 DNA: TGTGCCAGCAGGCTAGCGGTGACCGGGGAGCTGTTTTTT.